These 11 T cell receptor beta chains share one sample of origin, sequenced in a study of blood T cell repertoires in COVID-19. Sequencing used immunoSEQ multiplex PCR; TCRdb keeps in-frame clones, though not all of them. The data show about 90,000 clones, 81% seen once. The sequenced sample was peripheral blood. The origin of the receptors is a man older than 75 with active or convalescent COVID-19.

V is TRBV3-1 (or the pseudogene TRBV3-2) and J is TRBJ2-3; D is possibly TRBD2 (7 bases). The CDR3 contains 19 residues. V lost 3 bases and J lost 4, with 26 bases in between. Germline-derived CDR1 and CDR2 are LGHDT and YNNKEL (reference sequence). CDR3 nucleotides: TGTGCCAGCAGCCAGGGTAGGATTATCCGGGGGGCTAATTCAGATACGCAGTATTTT. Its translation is CASSQGRIIRGANSDTQYF.

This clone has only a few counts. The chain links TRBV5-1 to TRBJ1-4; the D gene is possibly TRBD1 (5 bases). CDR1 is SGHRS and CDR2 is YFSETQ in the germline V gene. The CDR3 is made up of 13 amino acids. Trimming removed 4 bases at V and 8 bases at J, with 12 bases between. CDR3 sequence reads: CASSTNWGEKLFF. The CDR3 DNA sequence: TGCGCCAGCAGCACCAACTGGGGCGAAAAACTGTTTTTT. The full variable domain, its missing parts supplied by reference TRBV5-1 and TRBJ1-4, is KAGVTQTPRYLIKTRGQQVTLSCSPISGHRSVSWYQQTPGQGLQFLFEYFSETQRNKGNFPGRFSGRQFSNSRSEMNVSTLELGDSALYLCASSTNWGEKLFFGSGTQLSVL.

CDR3 DNA sequence: TGCGCCAGCAGCCCTCAGTCTACGGGGGGCGCGCGCTGGAGGAACACTGAAGCTTTCTTT. It translates to CASSPQSTGGARWRNTEAFF. The genes are TRBV5-1 and TRBJ1-1, with D tentatively TRBD1 (6 bases). V was shortened by 4 bases and J by 1 base, with 29 bases between the two germline ends. Germline values: CDR1 SGHRS, CDR2 YFSETQ. CDR3 size: 20 residues.

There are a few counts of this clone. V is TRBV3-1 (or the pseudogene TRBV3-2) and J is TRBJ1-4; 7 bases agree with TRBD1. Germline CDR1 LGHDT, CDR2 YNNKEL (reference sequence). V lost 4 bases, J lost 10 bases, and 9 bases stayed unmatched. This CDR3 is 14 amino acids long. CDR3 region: CASSLDRASAKLFF. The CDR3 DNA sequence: TGTGCCAGCAGCCTAGACAGGGCATCCGCAAAACTGTTTTTT.

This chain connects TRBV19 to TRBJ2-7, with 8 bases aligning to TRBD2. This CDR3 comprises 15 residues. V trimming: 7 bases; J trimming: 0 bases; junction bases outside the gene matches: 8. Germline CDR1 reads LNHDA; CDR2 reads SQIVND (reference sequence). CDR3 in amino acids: CASKEAGAHSYEQYF. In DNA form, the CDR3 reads TGTGCCAGTAAAGAAGCGGGGGCCCACTCCTACGAGCAGTACTTC.

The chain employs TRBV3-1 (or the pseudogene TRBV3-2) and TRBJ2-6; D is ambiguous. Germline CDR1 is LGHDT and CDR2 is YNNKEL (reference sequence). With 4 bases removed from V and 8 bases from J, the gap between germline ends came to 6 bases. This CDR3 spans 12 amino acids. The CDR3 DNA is TGTGCCAGCAGCCCCCGTTCCAACGTCCTGACTTTC. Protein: CASSPRSNVLTF.

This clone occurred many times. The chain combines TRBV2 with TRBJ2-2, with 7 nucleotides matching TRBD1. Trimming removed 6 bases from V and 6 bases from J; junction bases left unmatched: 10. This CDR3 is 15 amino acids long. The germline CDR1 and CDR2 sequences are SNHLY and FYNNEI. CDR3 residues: CASSEGQLWPGELFF. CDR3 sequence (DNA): TGTGCCAGCAGCGAGGGACAGCTTTGGCCCGGGGAGCTGTTTTTT.

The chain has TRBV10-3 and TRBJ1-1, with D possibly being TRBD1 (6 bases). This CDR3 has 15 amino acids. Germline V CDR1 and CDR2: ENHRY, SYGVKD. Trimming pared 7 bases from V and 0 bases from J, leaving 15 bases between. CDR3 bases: TGTGCCATCACCGCGACAGGCCGAATGAACACTGAAGCTTTCTTT. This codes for CAITATGRMNTEAFF.

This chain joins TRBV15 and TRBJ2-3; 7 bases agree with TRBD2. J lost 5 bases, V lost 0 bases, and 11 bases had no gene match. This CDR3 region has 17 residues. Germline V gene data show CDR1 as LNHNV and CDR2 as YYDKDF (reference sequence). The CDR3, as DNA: TGTGCCACCAGCAGAGATCGACTAGCCCGAACAAAAGATACGCAGTATTTT. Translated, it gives CATSRDRLARTKDTQYF. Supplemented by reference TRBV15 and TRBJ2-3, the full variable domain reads DAMVIQNPRYQVTQFGKPVTLSCSQTLNHNVMYWYQQKSSQAPKLLFHYYDKDFNNEADTPDNFQSRRPNTSFCFLDIRSPGLGDTAMYLCATSRDRLARTKDTQYFGPGTRLTVL.

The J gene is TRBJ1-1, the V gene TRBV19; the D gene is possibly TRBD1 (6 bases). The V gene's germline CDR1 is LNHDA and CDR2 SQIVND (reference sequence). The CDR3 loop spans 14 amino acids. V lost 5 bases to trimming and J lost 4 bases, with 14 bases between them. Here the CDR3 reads CASSSVGRGTEAFF. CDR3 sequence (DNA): TGTGCCAGTAGTTCGGTGGGCAGGGGCACTGAAGCTTTCTTT. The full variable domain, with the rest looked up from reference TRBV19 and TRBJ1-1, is DGGITQSPKYLFRKEGQNVTLSCEQNLNHDAMYWYRQDPGQGLRLIYYSQIVNDFQKGDIAEGYSVSREKKESFPLTVTSAQKNPTAFYLCASSSVGRGTEAFFGQGTRLTVV.

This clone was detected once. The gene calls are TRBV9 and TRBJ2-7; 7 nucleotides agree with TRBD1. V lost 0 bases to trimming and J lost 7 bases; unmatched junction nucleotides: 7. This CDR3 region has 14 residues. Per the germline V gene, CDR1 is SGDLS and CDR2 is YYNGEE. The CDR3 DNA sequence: TGTGCCAGCAGCGTAGTCGACAGGGTAGGTGAGCAGTACTTC. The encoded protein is CASSVVDRVGEQYF.